This T cell receptor beta chain stems from a study of vaccination effects on CD4 cells after COVID-19. Study-level background: Sampling occurred a median 72 days post second dose, range 14 to 241.

The study's findings and limits: Late post-vaccination, clones induced by infection and those induced by vaccine underwent marked clonal contraction. Early timepoints after infection were absent, and convalescent patients were few in the study.

Libraries were prepared by immunoSEQ multiplex PCR; TCRdb keeps only in-frame clonotypes and omits some of them. Seen here are 72,000 or so clones, about 74% observed once, and the top ten hold about 2.2%. With roughly 9 days of culture completed, CD4+ T cells were isolated. Either the BNT162b2 or mRNA-1273 vaccine was given to participants in two doses. Cells had half their medium changed to IL-2 medium on days 3 and 7. To note about this clone: What it recognizes is unknown.

The source of this sequence is a human donor who received a COVID-19 vaccine. The sample consisted of CD4+ T cells from PBMCs cultured without peptide, taken after COVID-19 vaccination.

CDR3 in DNA: TGTGCCAGCTCATCCAAAGCCTCAATCGGGGAAACCTACGAGCAGTACGTC. Translated: CASSSKASIGETYEQYV. The J gene is TRBJ2-7, the V gene TRBV18; the D gene is possibly TRBD2 (5 bases). Trimming removed 5 bases from V and 2 bases from J, with 22 bases in between. From germline, CDR1 is KGHSH and CDR2 LQKENI. CDR3 length equals 17 residues.